These 32 T cell receptor beta chains were all obtained from the same sample, sequenced in a study of identical twins. A single record per CDR3 protein comes from TCRdb applying MiXCR to the 5' RACE reads. The table records 570,000 or so distinct CDR3 sequences, more than 9% of them present only once. In addition, the sample was reused for a study of yellow fever vaccine responses in identical twins.

What was sequenced was PBMCs. Receptors originate from a woman under 30 in good health.

This clonotype appeared a few times. The chain employs TRBV7-9 and TRBJ2-7, with TRBD1 matching 7 bases. V dropped 6 bases and J dropped 5; count of bases not matched to a gene: 7. CDR1 and CDR2 (germline): SEHNR, FQNEAQ (reference sequence). This CDR3 is built from 13 residues. In DNA form, the CDR3 reads TGTGCCAGCAGGCCCACAGGGGATAACGAGCAGTACTTC. It yields the protein CASRPTGDNEQYF.

This clonotype was counted at least ten times. The chain combines TRBV5-1 with TRBJ2-7; 8 bases match TRBD1. This CDR3 is built from 15 residues. Germline V gene data show CDR1 as SGHRS and CDR2 as YFSETQ. V shed 2 bases, J shed 0 bases, and the junction held 4 bases outside the gene matches. The CDR3 reads CASSFRQGSSYEQYF. The CDR3 DNA is TGCGCCAGCAGCTTTCGACAGGGGAGCTCCTACGAGCAGTACTTC.

This clonotype was counted a few times. The chain uses TRBV7-8 and TRBJ2-2, with D possibly TRBD1 on 6 matching bases. Trimming left V 5 bases short and J 8 bases short, with 18 bases between. This CDR3 has 15 residues. The V gene's germline CDR1 is SGHVS and CDR2 FQNEAQ. The CDR3 DNA sequence: TGTGCCAGCAGCCGATCCGGGACACCCTTGGGGGAGCTGTTTTTT. It codes for CASSRSGTPLGELFF.

The gene calls are TRBV5-1 and TRBJ2-1; D not resolved. The CDR3 contains 13 residues. V gave up 7 bases and J gave up 3 bases, with 11 bases separating them. From germline, CDR1 is SGHRS and CDR2 YFSETQ. The CDR3 is CASGDVHYNEQFF. The CDR3 DNA follows: TGCGCCAGCGGGGATGTCCACTACAATGAGCAGTTCTTC.

This clonotype appeared many times. This rearrangement joins TRBV3-1 to TRBJ1-1; D not certain. Per the germline V gene, CDR1 is LGHDT and CDR2 is YNNKEL (reference sequence). V was trimmed by 0 bases and J by 3 bases, leaving 8 bases between them. This CDR3 spans 14 amino acids. The CDR3 loop reads CASSQEAAYTEAFF. The CDR3 nucleotides read TGTGCCAGCAGCCAAGAAGCTGCTTACACTGAAGCTTTCTTT.

This clonotype has only a few counts. The genes are TRBV12-3 or TRBV12-4 and TRBJ2-1; TRBD2 aligns across 9 bases. Unmatched junction bases numbered 7, after V lost 3 bases and J lost 7 bases. The CDR3 is made up of 15 amino acids. The CDR3 DNA reads as TGTGCCAGCAGTTTTGGTAGCGGGAGAACGAATGAGCAGTTCTTC. It translates to CASSFGSGRTNEQFF.

Many counts were recorded for this clonotype. This chain uses TRBV6-2 or TRBV6-3 with TRBJ2-5; D is uncertain. In germline, CDR1 is MNHEY, CDR2 SVGEGT. V dropped 7 bases and J dropped 5 bases, with 11 bases sitting between them. The CDR3 loop spans 12 amino acids. CDR3 in amino acids: CASTDGGETQYF. The CDR3 DNA reads as TGTGCCAGCACCGATGGTGGGGAGACCCAGTACTTC.

This sequence joins TRBV5-8 and TRBJ2-1; the D gene is possibly TRBD1 (5 bases). Germline CDR1 SGHTS, CDR2 YDEGEE. V shed 6 bases and J shed 3 bases, with 19 bases lying between them. CDR3 length: 16 amino acids. The CDR3 DNA reads TGTGCCAGCACCAATACAAGGACGACAGACTACAATGAGCAGTTCTTC. Its protein is CASTNTRTTDYNEQFF. Full variable domain (outside the CDR3, taken from reference TRBV5-8 and TRBJ2-1): EAGVTQSPTHLIKTRGQQATLRCSPISGHTSVYWYQQALGLGLQFLLWYDEGEERNRGNFPPRFSGRQFPNYSSELNVNALELEDSALYLCASTNTRTTDYNEQFFGPGTRLTVL.

There are a few counts of this clonotype. The V call is TRBV20-1, the J call TRBJ2-1, with D maybe TRBD2 (6 bases). Germline values: CDR1 DFQATT, CDR2 SNEGSKA (reference sequence). V was shortened by 0 bases and J by 12 bases, with 18 bases between the two germline ends. The CDR3 has 14 amino acids. The CDR3 nucleotides read TGCAGTGCTAGAGATCTCCGGGGGACGGAGGTGCAGTTCTTC. Protein: CSARDLRGTEVQFF.

This clonotype has a handful of counts. CDR3 loop: CATSKLIADTQYF. The CDR3 DNA sequence: TGTGCCACCAGCAAGCTGATAGCAGATACGCAGTATTTT. The chain uses TRBV15 and TRBJ2-3; the D is unclear. The CDR3 spans 13 residues. Deletions cut 4 bases from V and 4 bases from J, with 9 bases between. CDR1 LNHNV and CDR2 YYDKDF come from the germline V gene (reference sequence).

There are many counts of this clonotype. The chain employs TRBV10-3 and TRBJ2-1; 13 bases are a match to TRBD2. This CDR3 contains 13 residues. Germline CDR1 is ENHRY and CDR2 is SYGVKD. With V trimmed by 6 bases and J by 9 bases, 2 bases remained unmatched. The CDR3 spells CAIRGLAGTEQFF. CDR3 bases: TGTGCCATCAGGGGACTAGCGGGAACTGAGCAGTTCTTC.

This clonotype was detected a few times. The chain uses TRBV7-3 and TRBJ2-7; D is unclear. Per the germline V gene, CDR1 is SGHTA and CDR2 is FQGTGA. The CDR3 runs 13 residues. V dropped 4 bases and J dropped 3 bases, with 10 bases sitting between them. The CDR3 DNA follows: TGTGCCAGCAGCTCCTCAGATGGCTACGAGCAGTACTTC. It translates to CASSSSDGYEQYF.

V and J are TRBV30 and TRBJ1-1, with 8 bases that match TRBD1. This CDR3 is built from 12 residues. The trim removed 4 bases at V and 9 bases at J, leaving 7 bases unmatched. Germline V gene sequence: CDR1 GTSNPN, CDR2 SVGIG (reference sequence). The chain's CDR3 is CAWTGGTFQAFF. The CDR3 DNA is TGTGCCTGGACAGGGGGCACCTTCCAAGCTTTCTTT.

This clonotype came up a few times. The chain is built from TRBV24-1 and TRBJ2-4; tentatively, D is TRBD1 (5 bases). V was clipped by 5 bases and J by 8 bases, with 6 bases between them. This CDR3 spans 11 amino acids. Germline lookup yields CDR1 KGHDR and CDR2 SFDVKD. In DNA form, the CDR3 reads TGTGCCACCAGTGGCAGGGACATTCAGTACTTC. This gives the protein CATSGRDIQYF.

With respect to this clonotype: A much larger clone lies a single base off, so this may be a read error. V and J are TRBV3-1 and TRBJ2-2; D remains ambiguous. Germline V lookup: CDR1 LGHDT, CDR2 YNNKEL (reference sequence). The CDR3 contains 14 residues. CDR3 protein: CASSQDPFTRELFF. The CDR3 nucleotides are TGTGCCAGCAGCCAAGACCCCTTCACCAGGGAGCTGTTTTTT.

This clonotype was picked up many times. This sequence joins TRBV7-8 and TRBJ2-7; perhaps TRBD2 as D (6 bases). V shed 5 bases and J shed 3 bases, with 17 bases lying between them. The length of the CDR3 is 15 residues. The V gene's germline CDR1 is SGHVS and CDR2 FQNEAQ. CDR3 amino acids: CASSTLTGLNYEQYF. The CDR3 nucleotides are TGTGCCAGCAGCACCCTTACGGGACTGAACTACGAGCAGTACTTC.

The table lists this clonotype with a few counts. This chain uses TRBV7-2 with TRBJ2-1, with 15 bases identical to TRBD2. Germline CDR1 is SGHTA and CDR2 is FQGNSA. V lost 6 bases and J lost 6; bases outside the gene matches: 3. The CDR3 loop spans 15 amino acids. CDR3 loop: CASSRTSGRANEQFF. In DNA, the CDR3 is TGTGCCAGCAGTCGGACTAGCGGGAGGGCCAATGAGCAGTTCTTC.

At least ten counts were recorded for this clonotype. Because the CDR3 is missing its conserved closing phenylalanine or tryptophan, this is likely a read error. The DNA is left out, because the CDR3 cannot be placed on it with certainty; the CDR3 is given as TCRdb lists it. The CDR3 here is CSAREDGLGPSL. The chain combines TRBV20-1 with TRBJ2-1; the D call of TRBD2 is as the table states it, not checked on the DNA. Germline loops: CDR1 DFQATT, CDR2 SNEGSKA (reference sequence). The CDR3 totals 12 residues, both ends included.

The chain links TRBV7-2 to TRBJ2-1, with D possibly called TRBD1 or TRBD2 (5 bases each). Germline CDR1 reads SGHTA; CDR2 reads FQGNSA. The CDR3 consists of 14 residues. The V end lost 6 bases, the J end lost 4 bases, and 13 bases lay between the germline ends. CDR3: CASSIGTEYNEQFF. The CDR3 nucleotides read TGTGCCAGCAGTATTGGGACGGAATACAATGAGCAGTTCTTC.

The chain is built from TRBV7-2 and TRBJ2-7, with TRBD1 as a possible D gene (6 bases). Per the germline V gene, CDR1 is SGHTA and CDR2 is FQGNSA. Trimming removed 5 bases at V and 2 bases at J, with 16 bases between. The CDR3 has 15 amino acids. The CDR3 region is CASSRTGSFTYEQYF. CDR3 in DNA: TGTGCCAGCAGCCGTACAGGGTCGTTCACCTACGAGCAGTACTTC.

This clonotype was counted many times. V and J are TRBV5-1 and TRBJ2-1, with D perhaps matching TRBD1 or TRBD2 (6 bases each). From germline, CDR1 is SGHRS and CDR2 YFSETQ. Trimming left V 2 bases short and J 9 bases short, with 15 bases between. The CDR3 runs 14 residues. The CDR3 nucleotides read TGCGCCAGCAGCTTAATGGGGGGCAATGCTGAGCAGTTCTTC. It translates to CASSLMGGNAEQFF.

In this sample, this clonotype turned up once. This sequence joins TRBV18 and TRBJ2-1, with 8 bases aligning to TRBD2. Trimming removed 2 bases from V and 2 bases from J; junction bases left unmatched: 11. CDR3 size: 18 residues. CDR1 and CDR2 (germline): KGHSH, LQKENI. This CDR3 reads CASSPVLVREDPYNEQFF. The CDR3 DNA sequence: TGTGCCAGCTCACCAGTCTTAGTGCGGGAGGACCCCTACAATGAGCAGTTCTTC. Full variable domain (rest looked up from reference TRBV18 and TRBJ2-1): NAGVMQNPRHLVRRRGQEARLRCSPMKGHSHVYWYRQLPEEGLKFMVYLQKENIIDESGMPKERFSAEFPKEGPSILRIQQVVRGDSAAYFCASSPVLVREDPYNEQFFGPGTRLTVL.

V usage is TRBV28 and J usage is TRBJ2-3; 9 positions agree with TRBD2. The germline gives CDR1 MDHEN, CDR2 SYDVKM. J was trimmed by 2 bases and V by 6 bases; bases with no gene match: 12. The CDR3 contains 17 residues. The CDR3 bases are TGTGCCAGCAGCCTAATTGGGCTAGCGGGGTCCACAGATACGCAGTATTTT. It codes for CASSLIGLAGSTDTQYF.

This clonotype came up many times. The rearrangement links TRBV4-2 to TRBJ2-3; 7 nucleotides align to TRBD1. Germline V gene lookup returns CDR1 LGHNA and CDR2 YNFKEQ. CDR3 length: 16 residues. V was pared by 0 bases and J by 1 base, with 4 bases of the junction left unmatched. The CDR3 DNA sequence: TGTGCCAGCAGCCAAGATGGGGACAGACGCACAGATACGCAGTATTTT. It encodes CASSQDGDRRTDTQYF.

The chain is built from TRBV6-1 and TRBJ1-1, with unresolved D. This CDR3 comprises 13 residues. The V gene lost 5 bases and the J gene lost 8 bases, with 15 bases spanning the gap. Germline V gives CDR1 MNHNS, CDR2 SASEGT. CDR3 protein: CASSPDGYGEAFF. DNA of the CDR3: TGTGCCAGCAGTCCTGATGGTTATGGGGAAGCTTTCTTT.

V usage is TRBV6-1 and J usage is TRBJ2-3; maybe TRBD2 (5 bases). The CDR3 is 16 residues long. Germline lookup yields CDR1 MNHNS and CDR2 SASEGT. Trimming left V 6 bases short and J 1 base short, with 17 bases between. CDR3 sequence (DNA): TGTGCCAGCAGCCCGAGACCCAGCGGCCGCACAGATACGCAGTATTTT. Translation gives CASSPRPSGRTDTQYF.

The table lists this clonotype with a few counts. V usage is TRBV3-1 and J usage is TRBJ2-7; D gene ambiguous. The CDR3 loop spans 16 amino acids. Germline V CDR1 and CDR2: LGHDT, YNNKEL (reference sequence). Between the trimmed V and J ends, which lost 4 bases and 4 bases, there was a span of 20 bases. The chain's CDR3 is CASSPSRRASRYEQYF. In DNA, the CDR3 is TGTGCCAGCAGCCCCTCCCGTAGGGCCAGCCGATACGAGCAGTACTTC.

The chain links TRBV11-2 to TRBJ2-7; a weak D match, TRBD1 (6 bases). Trimming pared 5 bases from V and 1 base from J, leaving 18 bases between. Germline CDR1 and CDR2: SGHAT and FQNNGV. The length of the CDR3 is 16 residues. For the CDR3, the DNA is TGTGCCAGCAGCACAGCCCCCCGGACAGATTCCTACGAGCAGTACTTC. It codes for CASSTAPRTDSYEQYF.

This clonotype occurred a few times. This sequence joins TRBV7-2 and TRBJ2-3; no firm D call. This CDR3 has 14 amino acids. V lost 8 bases and J lost 4, with 16 bases in between. Germline CDR1 SGHTA, CDR2 FQGNSA. The CDR3 DNA reads TGTGCCAGCCGAGTCATGAGGCTGGCAGATACGCAGTATTTT. Protein: CASRVMRLADTQYF.

This clonotype has only a few counts. CDR3 nucleotide sequence: TGCAGCGTTGAAGATCAGGGGGCCCGGCTGTTTTTT. This sequence encodes CSVEDQGARLFF. V usage is TRBV29-1 and J usage is TRBJ2-2; 8 nucleotides align to TRBD1. The CDR3 covers 12 residues. Germline V CDR1 and CDR2: SQVTM, ANQGSEA. Germline trimming cut 0 bases from V and 13 bases from J; bases unmatched to any gene: 4.

This clonotype has a count of ten or more. V and J are TRBV29-1 and TRBJ1-3; the D gene is possibly TRBD1 (6 bases). Germline V lookup: CDR1 SQVTM, CDR2 ANQGSEA. The CDR3 loop spans 14 amino acids. Trimming cost V 6 bases and J 2 bases, with 14 bases left between them. The CDR3 loop reads CSVAWGLAGNTIYF. In DNA, the CDR3 is TGCAGCGTAGCCTGGGGGCTGGCTGGAAACACCATATATTTT.

This clonotype turned up a few times. DNA for the CDR3: TGTGCCAGCAGCCACGCCGGGACAGGAGGGACTGAAGCTTTCTTT. Translated, it gives CASSHAGTGGTEAFF. The chain links TRBV3-1 to TRBJ1-1; 8 bases are shared with TRBD1. Germline V gene data show CDR1 as LGHDT and CDR2 as YNNKEL (reference sequence). The ends lost 3 bases at V and 5 bases at J; junction bases unmatched: 8. CDR3 length: 15 amino acids.